This record covers a single T cell receptor (beta chain). The antigen remains unidentified. These data belong to a study of monozygotic twins with inflammatory bowel disease. Broader study findings: With others, IBD patients shared fewer clonotypes than healthy twins did, especially with disease activity. The inverse Simpson measure of TCRbeta diversity was lower in IBD patients than in healthy co-twins. Perhaps reflecting limited power, concordant and discordant twins did not differ in repertoire similarity.

CDR1 and CDR2 from the germline V gene are KGHDR and SFDVKD. This CDR3 has 13 amino acids. Template-switch reactions added UMIs with a 6-nucleotide sample barcode. TCRdb reprocessed the 5' RACE reads and reports one entry per CDR3 protein, with no DNA. This specimen shows 300,000 to 400,000 distinct CDR3 sequences; the ten leading clones hold around 2%. The sample comprised blood. This chain joins TRBV24-1 and TRBJ2-4; without DNA, the TCRdb call of TRBD1 cannot be checked. This TCR was sampled from a human donor with ulcerative colitis or Crohn's disease, or a healthy co-twin of an affected twin (not recorded which). The CDR3 spells CATSDRTVNIQYF.